One sample yielded the 19 T cell receptor beta chains listed below, sequenced in a study of blood T cell repertoires in COVID-19. The table came from immunoSEQ multiplex PCR; TCRdb's copy has only in-frame clones and leaves some out. The sample has around 150,000 clones, 80% to 85% seen once; the top ten hold around 4%. The sequenced material came from peripheral blood. The receptor source for this set is a woman aged 60 to 75 with acute or convalescent COVID-19.

This clone has just a few counts. J is TRBJ2-3 and V is TRBV4-3; possibly TRBD1 for D (7 bases). The CDR3 totals 16 residues. Trimming removed 2 bases from V and 3 bases from J, with 15 bases in between. Germline V CDR1 and CDR2: LGHNA, YSLEER. The CDR3 sequence is CASSQLGGGATDTQYF. CDR3 in DNA: TGCGCCAGCAGCCAACTAGGAGGGGGCGCGACAGATACGCAGTATTTT.

This clone was counted only a few times. The chain has TRBV5-1 and TRBJ1-6; TRBD1 matches 7 bases. The length of the CDR3 is 16 residues. Germline lookup yields CDR1 SGHRS and CDR2 YFSETQ. V lost 4 bases to trimming and J lost 7 bases; unmatched junction nucleotides: 11. The CDR3 is CASSPQNRGGNSPLHF. The CDR3, as DNA: TGCGCCAGCAGCCCGCAGAACAGGGGAGGAAATTCACCCCTCCACTTT.

The rearrangement joins TRBV28 to TRBJ2-7, with D perhaps TRBD2 (5 bases). CDR1 is MDHEN, CDR2 SYDVKM, per germline. CDR3 length equals 13 residues. With 6 bases removed from V and 2 bases from J, the gap between germline ends came to 11 bases. CDR3 region: CASSPSNPYEQYF. Here the CDR3 DNA reads TGTGCCAGCAGCCCTAGCAACCCCTACGAGCAGTACTTC.

This clone is a singleton in its sample. The genes are TRBV7-9 and TRBJ1-6; tentatively, D is TRBD1 (5 bases). The germline CDR1 and CDR2 sequences are SEHNR and FQNEAQ (reference sequence). V lost 3 bases and J 9 bases, leaving 15 bases between the germline ends. The CDR3 is 15 amino acids. This CDR3 reads CASSFGGQGGSPLHF. As DNA, the CDR3 is TGTGCCAGCAGCTTCGGAGGGCAGGGCGGTTCACCCCTCCACTTT.

In DNA, the CDR3 is TGTGCCAGCAGACCCCCTTCGACAGGGCCAGAAGGGCGAAACACCATATATTTT. The encoded protein is CASRPPSTGPEGRNTIYF. This rearrangement joins TRBV28 to TRBJ1-3, with 7 bases fitting TRBD1. Germline CDR1 MDHEN, CDR2 SYDVKM. Trimming removed 6 bases from V and 5 bases from J; junction bases left unmatched: 19. The CDR3 runs to 18 residues.

This clone appeared a single time. CDR3 nucleotide sequence: TGTGCCAGCAGTCTCTCCTACGAGCAGTACTTC. The encoded protein is CASSLSYEQYF. The rearrangement links TRBV7-9 to TRBJ2-7; no reliable D call. Germline V lookup: CDR1 SEHNR, CDR2 FQNEAQ (reference sequence). The CDR3 consists of 11 residues. V was shortened by 6 bases and J by 0 bases, with 3 bases between the two germline ends.

The chain uses TRBV7-9 and TRBJ2-2; a possible D gene is TRBD1 (5 bases). The CDR3 is 14 residues long. Germline values: CDR1 SEHNR, CDR2 FQNEAQ (reference sequence). The V gene lost 5 bases and the J gene lost 1 base, with 8 bases spanning the gap. CDR3 region: CASSPGQNTGELFF. Written as DNA, the CDR3 is TGTGCCAGCAGCCCAGGACAGAACACCGGGGAGCTGTTTTTT.

This sequence joins TRBV28 and TRBJ2-1; 7 bases match TRBD2. CDR3 length: 17 amino acids. Germline CDR1 MDHEN, CDR2 SYDVKM. Trimming took 1 base from V and 0 from J; bases not matched to a gene: 6. DNA of the CDR3: TGTGCCAGCAGTTTATCCCTAGCGGAGAGCTCCTACAATGAGCAGTTCTTC. This encodes CASSLSLAESSYNEQFF.

The chain couples TRBV11-1 to TRBJ2-7; D not resolved. The CDR3 has 12 residues. CDR1 and CDR2 (germline): SGHAT, FQDESV (reference sequence). V gave up 5 bases and J gave up 4 bases, with 9 bases separating them. The CDR3 DNA reads TGTGCCAGCAGCCTTTCTAGGTACGAGCAGTACTTC. It yields the protein CASSLSRYEQYF.

The gene calls are TRBV6-1 and TRBJ2-3; perhaps TRBD2 as D (6 bases). This CDR3 has 15 residues. Germline CDR1 MNHNS, CDR2 SASEGT. V dropped 3 bases and J dropped 4 bases, with 14 bases sitting between them. The CDR3 DNA follows: TGTGCCAGCAGTGATCTGGGGGGTTCAGCAGATACGCAGTATTTT. It is translated as CASSDLGGSADTQYF.

The chain is built from TRBV4-1 and TRBJ1-5, with D possibly matching TRBD1 (6 bases). V was shortened by 0 bases and J by 6 bases, with 9 bases between the two germline ends. CDR1 and CDR2 from the germline V gene are MGHRA and YSYEKL. The CDR3 spans 14 residues. The CDR3 DNA reads TGCGCCAGCAGCCAAGATTCAGGGGCTCAGCCCCAGCATTTT. Amino acid sequence: CASSQDSGAQPQHF.

This rearrangement joins TRBV28 to TRBJ1-2; D is perhaps TRBD1 (6 bases). V was pared by 7 bases and J by 5 bases, with 14 bases between. Germline values: CDR1 MDHEN, CDR2 SYDVKM. This CDR3 is built from 13 residues. CDR3 DNA sequence: TGTGCCAGCAATGGGGGCAAAGGATATGGCTACACCTTC. This sequence encodes CASNGGKGYGYTF.

The chain is built from TRBV12-3 or TRBV12-4 and TRBJ1-2; D remains ambiguous. This CDR3 contains 13 residues. V lost 2 bases and J lost 2, with 6 bases in between. The DNA for the CDR3 is TGTGCCAGCAGTTTATACCTAAACTATGGCTACACCTTC. Translating it yields CASSLYLNYGYTF.

CDR3 sequence: CSVEPGGSVQYF. In nucleotides, the CDR3 is TGCAGCGTTGAACCAGGGGGTTCGGTGCAGTACTTC. The chain has TRBV29-1 and TRBJ2-7; 7 bases fit TRBD1. Per the germline V gene, CDR1 is SQVTM and CDR2 is ANQGSEA. J lost 9 bases, V lost 2 bases, and 7 bases had no gene match. The CDR3 consists of 12 residues.

The chain has TRBV19 and TRBJ2-2; 9 bases line up with TRBD1. V lost 3 bases, J lost 4 bases, and 3 bases stayed unmatched. In germline, CDR1 is LNHDA, CDR2 SQIVND (reference sequence). The CDR3 length is 15 residues. CDR3 DNA sequence: TGTGCCAGTAGTATCGGGACAGGGACCACCGGGGAGCTGTTTTTT. Its translation: CASSIGTGTTGELFF.

The rearrangement links TRBV15 to TRBJ1-1; TRBD1 aligns across 8 bases. Germline lookup yields CDR1 LNHNV and CDR2 YYDKDF (reference sequence). Germline trimming cut 3 bases from V and 6 bases from J; bases unmatched to any gene: 9. The CDR3 loop spans 15 amino acids. Here the CDR3 DNA reads TGTGCCACCAGCAGTCCAGGGGGCGCGGTGGCTGAAGCTTTCTTT. This codes for CATSSPGGAVAEAFF. The variable domain in full, with the rest retrieved from reference TRBV15 and TRBJ1-1, is DAMVIQNPRYQVTQFGKPVTLSCSQTLNHNVMYWYQQKSSQAPKLLFHYYDKDFNNEADTPDNFQSRRPNTSFCFLDIRSPGLGDTAMYLCATSSPGGAVAEAFFGQGTRLTVV.

The chain couples TRBV7-2 to TRBJ1-3; TRBD1 aligns across 7 bases. This CDR3 spans 15 amino acids. Germline V lookup: CDR1 SGHTA, CDR2 FQGNSA. The junction had 5 bases not matched to a gene; V was cut back by 2 bases and J by 4 bases. The CDR3 coding sequence is TGTGCCAGCAGCTTATTGACAGGGCAAGGAAACACCATATATTTT. This gives the protein CASSLLTGQGNTIYF.

This clone was counted once. This rearrangement joins TRBV9 to TRBJ2-7; no definite D call. This CDR3 is built from 16 residues. Germline V gene sequence: CDR1 SGDLS, CDR2 YYNGEE. V lost 2 bases to trimming and J lost 0 bases, with 15 bases between them. CDR3 in amino acids: CASSVVYLRVSYEQYF. The DNA for the CDR3 is TGTGCCAGCAGCGTTGTTTATCTACGAGTCTCCTACGAGCAGTACTTC.

The gene calls are TRBV10-3 and TRBJ1-3, with 8 bases lining up with TRBD1. Germline CDR1 and CDR2: ENHRY and SYGVKD. V shed 10 bases and J 0 bases; nucleotides not matched to a gene: 5. The CDR3 spans 14 residues. CDR3 amino acids: CATITGGSGNTIYF. For the CDR3, the DNA is TGTGCCACAATCACAGGGGGCTCTGGAAACACCATATATTTT.